These 9 T cell receptor beta chains share one sample of origin, sequenced in a study of blood T cell repertoires in COVID-19. The data were produced by immunoSEQ multiplex PCR, yet TCRdb's version contains in-frame clones alone and is incomplete. The sample includes some 70,000 clones, more than 85% seen only once; the top ten take just under 7.5%. The specimen sequenced was peripheral blood. Source of these receptors: a man aged 35-49 years with COVID-19, enrolled during active disease.

For the CDR3, the DNA is TGTGCCAGCAGGCTACTAGCGGGGACCGGGGAGCTGTTTTTT. This gives the protein CASRLLAGTGELFF. The chain uses TRBV14 and TRBJ2-2; 10 bases are shared with TRBD2. Trimming took 6 bases from V and 5 from J; bases not matched to a gene: 3. There are 14 residues in the CDR3. In germline, CDR1 is SGHDN, CDR2 FVKESK.

V is TRBV30 and J is TRBJ2-3, with TRBD2 matching over 10 bases. From germline, CDR1 is GTSNPN and CDR2 SVGIG (reference sequence). The trim removed 2 bases at V and 8 bases at J, leaving 4 bases unmatched. This CDR3 contains 13 residues. CDR3 sequence: CAWSTSGVATQYF. The CDR3 DNA reads TGTGCCTGGAGTACTAGCGGGGTGGCTACGCAGTATTTT.

V is TRBV21-1 and J is TRBJ1-6; no DNA check was done on the table's D call, TRBD1. TRBV21-1 is termed a pseudogene. The CDR3 consists of 15 residues. In DNA form, the CDR3 reads TGTGCCAGCAGCAAGAACAGGGGGCGCGTTTCACCCCTCCACTTT. Translated: CASSKNRGRVSPLHF.

The rearrangement joins TRBV7-9 to TRBJ1-4; D possibly corresponds to TRBD1 (6 bases). Germline V gene sequence: CDR1 SEHNR, CDR2 FQNEAQ (reference sequence). With 0 bases removed from V and 5 bases from J, the gap between germline ends came to 10 bases. This CDR3 is built from 15 residues. CDR3 sequence reads: CASSLAGRGNEKLFF. The CDR3 nucleotides read TGTGCCAGCAGCTTAGCGGGCAGGGGAAATGAAAAACTGTTTTTT.

The J gene is TRBJ1-2, the V gene TRBV9; D gene ambiguous. Germline CDR1 SGDLS, CDR2 YYNGEE. The CDR3 is made up of 12 amino acids. The germline V and J ends were trimmed by 4 bases and 4 bases, with 8 bases remaining between them. CDR3 loop: CASSPSSYGYTF. The CDR3 DNA follows: TGTGCCAGCAGCCCGTCTTCCTATGGCTACACCTTC.

The rearrangement uses TRBV6-1 and TRBJ2-7; TRBD1 matches at 9 bases. The CDR3 has 17 residues. With V trimmed by 1 base and J by 2 bases, 9 bases remained unmatched. Germline CDR1 and CDR2: MNHNS and SASEGT. CDR3 residues: CASSEVWTGALPYEQYF. For the CDR3, the DNA is TGTGCCAGCAGTGAAGTTTGGACAGGGGCCTTACCCTACGAGCAGTACTTC.

V and J are TRBV19 and TRBJ2-7, with 7 bases matching TRBD1. Germline values: CDR1 LNHDA, CDR2 SQIVND (reference sequence). The CDR3 has 14 residues. Trimming removed 6 bases from V and 3 bases from J; junction bases left unmatched: 8. In DNA, the CDR3 is TGTGCCAGTAGCAGGACAGGATCGGGCTACGAGCAGTACTTC. Translation: CASSRTGSGYEQYF.

The chain employs TRBV2 and TRBJ2-2, with TRBD2 as a possible D gene (5 bases). V was pared by 6 bases and J by 5 bases, with 13 bases between. The CDR3 has 14 amino acids. CDR1 is SNHLY, CDR2 FYNNEI, per germline. The CDR3 DNA sequence: TGTGCCAGCAGCGGGGTCGGGGATACCGGGGAGCTGTTTTTT. Its protein product is CASSGVGDTGELFF.

V is TRBV10-2 and J is TRBJ1-1; 8 bases map to TRBD1. Unmatched junction bases numbered 9, after V lost 1 base and J lost 2 bases. CDR3 length: 17 residues. Per the germline V gene, CDR1 is WSHSY and CDR2 is SAAADI. DNA for the CDR3: TGCGCCAGCAGTGAGTTGGCTAACAGGGGGTCAAACACTGAAGCTTTCTTT. Its protein product is CASSELANRGSNTEAFF.